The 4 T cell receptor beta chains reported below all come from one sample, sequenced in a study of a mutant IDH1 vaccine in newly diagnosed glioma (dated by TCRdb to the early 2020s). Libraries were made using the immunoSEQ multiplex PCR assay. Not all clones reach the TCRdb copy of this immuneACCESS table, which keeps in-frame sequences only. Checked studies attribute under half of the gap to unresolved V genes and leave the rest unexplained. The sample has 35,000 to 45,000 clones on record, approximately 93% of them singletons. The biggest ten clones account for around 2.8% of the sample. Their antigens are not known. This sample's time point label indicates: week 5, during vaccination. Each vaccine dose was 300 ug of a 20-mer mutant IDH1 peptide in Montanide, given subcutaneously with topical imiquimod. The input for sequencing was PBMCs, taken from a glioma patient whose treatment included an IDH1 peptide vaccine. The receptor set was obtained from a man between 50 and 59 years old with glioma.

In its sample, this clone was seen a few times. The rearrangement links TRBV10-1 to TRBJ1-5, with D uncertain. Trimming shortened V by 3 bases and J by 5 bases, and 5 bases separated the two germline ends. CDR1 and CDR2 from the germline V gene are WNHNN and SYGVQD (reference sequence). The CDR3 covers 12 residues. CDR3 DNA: TGCGCCAGCAGTGACCCGGATCAGCCCCAGCATTTT. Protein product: CASSDPDQPQHF.

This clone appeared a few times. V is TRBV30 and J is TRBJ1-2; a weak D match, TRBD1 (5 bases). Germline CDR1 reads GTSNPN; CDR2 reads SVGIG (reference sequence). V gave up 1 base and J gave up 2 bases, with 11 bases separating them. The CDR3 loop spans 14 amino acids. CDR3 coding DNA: TGTGCCTGGAGTGGGGACGGAGGAAACTATGGCTACACCTTC. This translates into CAWSGDGGNYGYTF.

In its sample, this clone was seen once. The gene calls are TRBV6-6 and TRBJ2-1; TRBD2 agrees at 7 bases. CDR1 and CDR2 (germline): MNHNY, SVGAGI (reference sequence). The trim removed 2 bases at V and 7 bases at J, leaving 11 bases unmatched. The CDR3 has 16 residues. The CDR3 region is CASSYLDPSGGNEQFF. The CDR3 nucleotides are TGTGCCAGCAGTTACCTCGATCCTAGCGGCGGAAATGAGCAGTTCTTC.

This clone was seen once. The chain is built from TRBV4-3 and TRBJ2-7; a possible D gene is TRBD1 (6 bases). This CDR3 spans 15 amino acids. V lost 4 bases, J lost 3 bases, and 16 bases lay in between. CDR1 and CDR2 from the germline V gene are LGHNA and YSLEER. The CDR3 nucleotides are TGCGCCAGCAGCCCGGGTGTTGGGGGCAGCTACGAGCAGTACTTC. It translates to CASSPGVGGSYEQYF.